This T cell receptor (beta chain) was retrieved from a study of blood T cell repertoires in COVID-19. At the level of the study: Italy, Spain and the United States were the sources of the convalescent and acute COVID-19 samples. T cells, B-cell-depleted T cells, or PBMCs provided the cDNA or gDNA that served as material.

Germline trimming cut 5 bases from V and 4 bases from J; bases unmatched to any gene: 8. Germline CDR1 is MNHEY and CDR2 is SVGAGI. The CDR3 sequence is 15 residues long. Only in-frame clones appear in the TCRdb table, and some are missing; sequencing was by immunoSEQ multiplex PCR. Here the sample spans approximately 99,000 clones, 55% to 75% being singletons. This clone showed up many times. The sequence was collected from a woman between 35 and 50 years old with acute or convalescent COVID-19. The chain has TRBV6-5 and TRBJ2-1; 7 bases map to TRBD1. Sequenced: peripheral blood. The CDR3 coding sequence is TGTGCCAGCAGTCTTTCGGGACAGCCTTACAATGAGCAGTTCTTC. Protein sequence: CASSLSGQPYNEQFF.